Listed below are T cell receptor beta chains from one sample, sequenced in a study of OX40 agonist ivuxolimab in advanced cancers. Data came from immunoSEQ multiplex PCR; TCRdb stores just in-frame clones and leaves some out. The table shows about 19,000 clones, with around 80% occurring only once. The input for sequencing was CD4+ or CD8+ T cells sorted from blood, taken in a trial of the OX40 agonist ivuxolimab. The receptors were sampled from an adult with an advanced solid tumor such as melanoma, head and neck, liver or kidney cancer. The CDR3 runs from the conserved cysteine through the conserved F or W. A D gene is named only where the DNA matches it firmly. Some rows have no size entry. The others give once, few or many, or a class for an expanded clone.

v_call,j_call,d_call,clone_size,cdr3_aa,cdr3_nt
TRBV11-2,TRBJ1-1,NA,once,CASSVTGGTEAFF,TGTGCCAGCAGCGTCACAGGAGGCACTGAAGCTTTCTTT
TRBV29-1,TRBJ2-1,TRBD2,NA,CSVEESGLAGGGQFF,TGCAGCGTTGAAGAGTCGGGACTAGCGGGGGGTGGGCAGTTCTTC
TRBV29-1,TRBJ1-5,TRBD1,NA,CSGGQGTGQPQHF,TGCAGCGGAGGACAGGGAACCGGCCAGCCCCAGCATTTT
TRBV7-3,TRBJ2-3,NA,NA,CASSLGGNGDTQYF,TGTGCCAGCAGCTTAGGTGGGAACGGAGATACGCAGTATTTT
TRBV10-3,TRBJ2-5,NA,NA,CAIRDRNQETQYF,TGTGCCATCAGAGACAGGAACCAAGAGACCCAGTACTTC
TRBV7-3,TRBJ2-3,TRBD2,NA,CASSTGLAVDTQYF,TGTGCCAGCAGCACGGGACTAGCTGTGGATACGCAGTATTTT
TRBV28,TRBJ2-7,NA,NA,CASSKGPNYEQYF,TGTGCCAGCAGCAAGGGCCCAAACTACGAGCAGTACTTC
TRBV7-6,TRBJ2-1,NA,NA,CASSFSGFNEQFF,TGTGCCAGCAGCTTTTCAGGGTTCAATGAGCAGTTCTTC
TRBV7-8,TRBJ2-1,TRBD2,NA,CASSFLLAGGPDEQFF,TGTGCCAGCAGCTTCCTCCTAGCGGGAGGGCCGGATGAGCAGTTCTTC
TRBV6-5,TRBJ2-1,TRBD1,once,CASSPYPRQGQFF,TGTGCCAGCAGCCCCTACCCTAGACAGGGGCAGTTCTTC
TRBV7-9,TRBJ2-1,TRBD2,NA,CASSLASGTSGYEQFF,TGTGCCAGCAGCTTAGCCTCCGGGACTAGCGGATATGAGCAGTTCTTC
TRBV29-1,TRBJ1-2,TRBD1,NA,CSAWTGGNYGYTF,TGCAGCGCCTGGACAGGGGGAAACTATGGCTACACCTTC
TRBV9,TRBJ1-2,NA,NA,CASSGGVTASNYGYTF,TGTGCCAGCAGCGGGGGGGTGACGGCCTCTAACTATGGCTACACCTTC
TRBV5-8,TRBJ2-5,NA,NA,CASSLGRREETQYF,TGTGCCAGCAGCTTGGGTCGGAGGGAAGAGACCCAGTACTTC
TRBV5-1,TRBJ2-7,NA,NA,CASNTRGHSYEQYF,TGCGCCAGCAACACCCGGGGCCACTCCTACGAGCAGTACTTC
TRBV5-6,TRBJ1-1,NA,NA,CASSLGGLRAFF,TGTGCCAGCAGCTTGGGAGGGTTGAGAGCTTTCTTT
TRBV7-6,TRBJ2-2,NA,NA,CASSLTGELFF,TGTGCCAGCAGCTTGACCGGGGAGCTGTTTTTT
TRBV27,TRBJ2-5,TRBD2,few,CASSWTSGGPAQETQYF,TGTGCCAGCAGTTGGACTAGCGGGGGGCCTGCGCAAGAGACCCAGTACTTC
TRBV2,TRBJ1-2,NA,NA,CASLREENYGYTF,TGTGCCAGCTTAAGGGAGGAGAACTATGGCTACACCTTC
TRBV30,TRBJ2-7,TRBD2,NA,CAWSPSGSYEQYF,TGTGCCTGGAGTCCGAGCGGGAGTTACGAGCAGTACTTC
TRBV7-9,TRBJ1-4,NA,NA,CASSLVRGNEKLFF,TGTGCCAGCAGCTTAGTAAGGGGAAATGAAAAACTGTTTTTT
TRBV2,TRBJ1-5,TRBD1,NA,CASRGQGNQPQHF,TGTGCCAGCAGAGGACAGGGGAATCAGCCCCAGCATTTT
TRBV19,TRBJ2-5,TRBD1,NA,CASSIEDRGSPETQYF,TGTGCCAGTAGTATAGAGGACAGGGGGTCCCCGGAGACCCAGTACTTC
TRBV2,TRBJ2-7,NA,few,CASSPSVSYEQYF,TGTGCCAGCAGCCCTAGCGTCAGCTACGAGCAGTACTTC
TRBV11-2,TRBJ2-5,TRBD1,NA,CASSTGQGARETQYF,TGTGCCAGCAGCACTGGACAGGGGGCGAGGGAGACCCAGTACTTC
TRBV4-1,TRBJ2-5,NA,once,CASSQPGPARETQYF,TGCGCCAGCAGCCAGCCGGGGCCTGCCCGGGAGACCCAGTACTTC
TRBV7-6,TRBJ2-7,NA,NA,CASSLGAAAWYEQYF,TGTGCCAGCAGCTTAGGAGCGGCCGCTTGGTACGAGCAGTACTTC
TRBV19,TRBJ2-1,NA,once,CASSNRPLSSYNEQFF,TGTGCCAGTAGTAATCGACCCCTGAGCTCCTACAATGAGCAGTTCTTC
TRBV4-2,TRBJ2-7,TRBD2,once,CASSQDSTSRSYEQYF,TGTGCCAGCAGCCAAGATTCGACTAGCAGATCCTACGAGCAGTACTTC
TRBV7-2,TRBJ2-7,NA,medium-sized,CASSPTTLRGEQYF,TGTGCCAGCAGCCCCACGACTCTCCGGGGAGAGCAGTACTTC
TRBV15,TRBJ1-5,NA,NA,CATSRDSSNQPQHF,TGTGCCACCAGCAGAGATTCCAGCAATCAGCCCCAGCATTTT
TRBV28,TRBJ2-7,NA,once,CASSLRLEQYF,TGTGCCAGCAGTTTGAGGTTGGAGCAGTACTTC
TRBV7-6,TRBJ2-1,NA,once,CASSLGGEWVDEQFF,TGTGCCAGCAGCTTAGGGGGGGAGTGGGTGGATGAGCAGTTCTTC
TRBV9,TRBJ2-5,TRBD2,NA,CASSVGGLALQETQYF,TGTGCCAGCAGCGTAGGGGGACTAGCGCTTCAAGAGACCCAGTACTTC
TRBV27,TRBJ2-5,TRBD1,NA,CASSPSPTGDRKTQYF,TGTGCCAGCAGTCCCAGCCCGACAGGGGATCGAAAGACCCAGTACTTC
TRBV27,TRBJ2-7,TRBD2,NA,CASSFQWTSGRVYEQYF,TGTGCCAGCAGTTTTCAATGGACTAGCGGGAGAGTTTACGAGCAGTACTTC
TRBV5-1,TRBJ2-2,TRBD2,NA,CASSPPSGGNTGELFF,TGCGCCAGCAGCCCCCCCAGCGGGGGGAACACCGGGGAGCTGTTTTTT
TRBV19,TRBJ2-2,NA,NA,CESAANTGELFF,TGTGAGTCAGCCGCGAACACCGGGGAGCTGTTTTTT
TRBV9,TRBJ2-5,TRBD1,NA,CASSEGTGGQETQYF,TGTGCCAGCAGCGAGGGGACAGGGGGACAAGAGACCCAGTACTTC
TRBV7-9,TRBJ2-7,NA,NA,CASSLSGEQYF,TGTGCCAGCAGCTTGAGCGGCGAGCAGTACTTC
TRBV28,TRBJ1-1,NA,NA,CASSLEAVVAFF,TGTGCCAGCAGTTTGGAGGCAGTTGTAGCTTTCTTT
TRBV4-3,TRBJ2-1,TRBD2,NA,CASSQDSPGGGSNEQFF,TGCGCCAGCAGCCAAGATTCTCCGGGGGGAGGGAGCAATGAGCAGTTCTTC
TRBV30,TRBJ1-3,NA,NA,CAFRIEWDTIYF,TGTGCCTTCAGGATAGAATGGGACACCATATATTTT
TRBV30,TRBJ2-7,NA,NA,CAWSVGVYEQYF,TGTGCCTGGAGTGTGGGGGTATACGAGCAGTACTTC
TRBV28,TRBJ2-3,TRBD2,NA,CASSTPYGLADTDTQYF,TGTGCCAGCAGTACACCTTACGGACTAGCGGACACAGATACGCAGTATTTT
TRBV6-5,TRBJ2-7,TRBD2,NA,CASSYATSGGLEQYF,TGTGCCAGCAGTTACGCGACTAGCGGGGGCCTCGAGCAGTACTTC
TRBV11-2,TRBJ2-1,TRBD2,NA,CASSLTSGSNEQFF,TGTGCCAGCAGCTTAACTAGCGGGAGCAATGAGCAGTTCTTC
TRBV13,TRBJ2-6,TRBD1,NA,CASSLDRAGANVLTF,TGTGCCAGCAGCCTGGACAGGGCTGGGGCCAACGTCCTGACTTTC